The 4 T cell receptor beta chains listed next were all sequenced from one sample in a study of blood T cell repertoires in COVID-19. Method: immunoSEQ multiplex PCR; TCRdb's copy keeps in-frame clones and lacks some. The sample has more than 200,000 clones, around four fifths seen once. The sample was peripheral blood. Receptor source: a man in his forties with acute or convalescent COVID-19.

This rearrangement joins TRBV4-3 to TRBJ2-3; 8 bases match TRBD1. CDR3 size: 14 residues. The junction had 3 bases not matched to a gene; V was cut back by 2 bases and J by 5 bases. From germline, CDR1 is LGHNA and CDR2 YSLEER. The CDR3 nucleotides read TGCGCCAGCAGCCAATTAGACAGGGGAGATACGCAGTATTTT. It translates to CASSQLDRGDTQYF.

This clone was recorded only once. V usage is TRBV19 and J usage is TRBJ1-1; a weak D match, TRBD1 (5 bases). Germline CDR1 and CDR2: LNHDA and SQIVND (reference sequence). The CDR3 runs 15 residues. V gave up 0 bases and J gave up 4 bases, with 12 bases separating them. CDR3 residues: CASSIDGHLVTEAFF. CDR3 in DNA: TGTGCCAGTAGTATAGACGGACACTTAGTCACTGAAGCTTTCTTT.

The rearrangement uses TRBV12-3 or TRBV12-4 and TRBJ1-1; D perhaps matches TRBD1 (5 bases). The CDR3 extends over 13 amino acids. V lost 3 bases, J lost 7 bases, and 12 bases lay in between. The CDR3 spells CASSFGERGEAFF. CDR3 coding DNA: TGTGCCAGCAGTTTTGGGGAAAGGGGTGAAGCTTTCTTT.

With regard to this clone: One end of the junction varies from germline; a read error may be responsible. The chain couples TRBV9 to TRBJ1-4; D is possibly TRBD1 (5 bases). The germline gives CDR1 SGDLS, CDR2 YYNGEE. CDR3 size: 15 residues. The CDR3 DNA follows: TGTGCCAACAGCGTATTAGGGGCGGCTAATGAAAAACTGTTTTTT. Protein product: CANSVLGAANEKLFF.